Listed below are T cell receptor beta chains from one sample, sequenced in a study of blood T cells in healthy people across ages. TCRdb itself ran the 5' RACE reads through MiXCR, one entry per CDR3 protein. Of over 700,000 distinct CDR3 sequences listed, 20% to 30% are singletons. These data also formed part of another study, on T cells of mothers and their children.

The sequenced material came from blood. These receptors originate from a boy aged 10-17 years in good health. CDR3s leave out the opening cysteine and the closing phenylalanine or tryptophan.

v_call cdr3_aa
TRBV14 ASSQGFRGTDTQY
TRBV4-1 ASSQVLAVYEQF
TRBV7-9 APSGGGANVLT
TRBV20-1 SARPAGSTEKLF
TRBV7-9 ASSLAGDRSYEQY
TRBV6-1 ASSVGQAEAEKLF
TRBV28 ASQGEQY
TRBV10-2 ASSPAVRQGAKETQY
TRBV5-1 ASSGDRVSETQY
TRBV12-3/TRBV12-4 ASSFDEGFENEQF
TRBV20-1 SARVDGSGSGEQF
TRBV11-3 ASSPSGPKSYNEQF
TRBV2 ASSDRRTRTSDTQY
TRBV7-9 ASSVRLAGPWAQY
TRBV7-8 ASSDSGGADEQF
TRBV7-9 ASSPVTGDIQY
TRBV5-1 ASSPGHLQETQY
TRBV4-1 ASSQRAGETGELF
TRBV11-2 ASSDPGQGGELF
TRBV29-1 SVRVRQH
TRBV10-1 ASRRDRGSETQY
TRBV12-3/TRBV12-4 ASSPPLLAKNIQY
TRBV12-3/TRBV12-4 ASSPLPGPDTQY
TRBV20-1 SARDYGTSGTYNEQF
TRBV7-2 ASSFAATLYYNEQF
TRBV20-1 SARRDRDYNEQF
TRBV5-1 ASRSGTSTDTQY
TRBV29-1 SVVDSAFEQY
TRBV10-3 AISERDRGVYSGANVLT
TRBV21-1 ASSTELVLYEQY
TRBV27 ASSPIEADTQY
TRBV6-5 ASSYFRQSSSYEQY
TRBV29-1 SVEGVRDRGETQY
TRBV6-2/TRBV6-3 ASSLAHDSLDYGYT
TRBV2 ASSDSGNPYEQY
TRBV6-5 ASSNTGGASYEQY
TRBV7-7 ASSLGRGGQETQY
TRBV6-1 ASRPVETQY
TRBV24-1 ATSDPDYNEQF
TRBV7-9 ASSLVPGGKETQY
TRBV28 ASSSPRKNIQY
TRBV20-1 SAQPENEQF
TRBV12-3/TRBV12-4 ASRSAGSGYGYT
TRBV6-1 ASSEGALSGRRTYEQY
TRBV28 ASSLHQVGVSFRDEQY
TRBV5-1 ASSLVRSDEAF
TRBV28 ASSLNQPQH
TRBV10-3 ASCPIAGGAETQY
TRBV28 ASSMEDGSNQPQH
TRBV4-2 ASSQSEGYQETQY
TRBV29-1 SVPLADENTEAF
TRBV2 ASEPQIGVPRTEAF
TRBV12-3/TRBV12-4 ASTLLGGVHNEQF
TRBV27 ASSLWTLVGTGELF
TRBV2 ASSGAGDTGELF
TRBV9 ASSVGASGDYEQY
TRBV5-6 ASSPAPGTAQETQY